Listed below are T cell receptor beta chains from one sample, sequenced in a study of TIL therapy for anti-PD-1-resistant metastatic lung cancer. The table came from immunoSEQ multiplex PCR; TCRdb's copy has only in-frame clones and leaves some out. The top ten clones hold about 16% of a sample with about 26,000 clones, roughly 69% of them seen once. This specimen was tumor tissue, taken at baseline. The receptors were gathered from a woman between 25 and 85 years old with non-small cell lung cancer. The CDR3 runs from the conserved cysteine through the conserved F or W. D genes are given only for firm matches. Clone size appears in some rows only: once, few, many, or a class for an expanded clone.

d_call,clone_size,j_call,v_call,cdr3_nt,cdr3_aa
NA,few,TRBJ1-2,TRBV6-6,TGTGCCAGCAGGGCAGAGGGCTACACCTTC,CASRAEGYTF
NA,NA,TRBJ2-1,TRBV2,TGTGCCAGCAGTGCGGGTACCTACAATGAGCAGTTCTTC,CASSAGTYNEQFF
NA,NA,TRBJ1-3,TRBV30,TGTGCCTGGAGCGACGACAGCGTCTCTGGAAACACCATATATTTT,CAWSDDSVSGNTIYF
TRBD1,NA,TRBJ1-1,TRBV30,TGTGCCTGTTCTAAGACAGGGCGAGCTTTCTTT,CACSKTGRAFF
TRBD1,NA,TRBJ1-5,TRBV7-9,TGTGCCAGCAGCTTAGGGACAGGGATTTTGGGAAGCAATCAGCCCCAGCATTTT,CASSLGTGILGSNQPQHF
NA,NA,TRBJ2-5,TRBV10-2,TGCGCCAGCAGTGGCCCTCCCCGAGAGACCCAGTACTTC,CASSGPPRETQYF
NA,NA,TRBJ1-4,TRBV2,TGTGCCAGCACCCCAAACCAGGGGATGAGTGAAAAACTGTTTTTT,CASTPNQGMSEKLFF
NA,few,TRBJ1-1,TRBV19,TGTGCCATTAAACCCGGGGGAACCACTGAAGCTTTCTTT,CAIKPGGTTEAFF
NA,few,TRBJ1-1,TRBV30,TGTGCCTGGAGTGACGGGACTGAAGCTTTCTTT,CAWSDGTEAFF
TRBD1,NA,TRBJ2-2,TRBV30,TGTGCCGCCAGAACAACCGGGACAGGGTCCACCGGGGAGCTGTTTTTT,CAARTTGTGSTGELFF
NA,NA,TRBJ1-3,TRBV6-1,TGTGCCAGCAGTGAACAGGCAGTAGGCTTTGGAAACACCATATATTTT,CASSEQAVGFGNTIYF
NA,few,TRBJ2-2,TRBV14,TGTGCCAGCACCAGCAAGGGCCCCGGGGCCGGGGAGCTGTTTTTT,CASTSKGPGAGELFF
NA,once,TRBJ1-2,TRBV10-3,TGTGCCATCAGTGTTCGGGGGCGGGATGGCTACACCTTC,CAISVRGRDGYTF
NA,NA,TRBJ2-1,TRBV21-1,TGTGCCAGCAGCAAAACGCCACGGGACAGGGGAGAACCGGGACTAGCGGGAAGGTACAATGAGCAGTTCTTC,CASSKTPRDRGEPGLAGRYNEQFF
NA,NA,TRBJ1-2,TRBV6-1,TGTGCCAGCAGTGACGAGGGTGCCCGCTATGGCTACACCTTC,CASSDEGARYGYTF
NA,NA,TRBJ2-1,TRBV5-1,TGCGCCAGCAGCTTGGAGGGAGTGGGCTACAATGAGCAGTTCTTC,CASSLEGVGYNEQFF
NA,NA,TRBJ1-1,TRBV7-9,TGTGCCAGCAGCCCCCCTGGGGGGAACACTGAAGCTTTCTTT,CASSPPGGNTEAFF
NA,NA,TRBJ2-2,TRBV7-9,TGTGCCAGCAGCTTTTCTTGGATGAACACCGGGGAGCTGTTTTTT,CASSFSWMNTGELFF
TRBD2,NA,TRBJ2-7,TRBV13,TGTGCCAGCAGCCCCCGGGAAGGGGAGCGGGACGCCTCAACCTACGAGCAGTACTTC,CASSPREGERDASTYEQYF
TRBD1,NA,TRBJ2-7,TRBV7-9,TGTGCCAGCGGATGGACAGGGAGAGGCTACGAGCAGTACTTC,CASGWTGRGYEQYF
TRBD1,NA,TRBJ1-3,TRBV6-1,TGTGCCAGCAGTGAAAAGGACAGGTCATTTACTGGAAACACCATATATTTT,CASSEKDRSFTGNTIYF
NA,few,TRBJ1-2,TRBV6-6,TGTGCCAGCAGTCCACTGGCTGGCAATGGCTACACCTTC,CASSPLAGNGYTF
TRBD1,NA,TRBJ2-5,TRBV6-1,TGTGCCAGCAGTGCCGGACAGGGGGCAAATCGGGAGACCCAGTACTTC,CASSAGQGANRETQYF